This T cell receptor beta chain stems from a study of OX40 agonist ivuxolimab in advanced cancers. For the study at large: While on treatment, patients had intravenous ivuxolimab at 0.01 to 10 mg/kg every 2 weeks. Every patient in dose escalation had hepatocellular carcinoma, melanoma, renal cell or head and neck cancer.

TCRdb's table, derived via immunoSEQ multiplex PCR, lists solely in-frame clones and lacks some. Altogether approximately 70,000 clones are present, approximately 92% being singletons, with the ten largest covering roughly 1%. The sequence came from an adult with an advanced solid tumor such as melanoma, head and neck, liver or kidney cancer. The sample was CD4+ or CD8+ T cells sorted from blood, taken in a trial of the OX40 agonist ivuxolimab.

This CDR3 reads CASSPSRETQYF. CDR3 sequence (DNA): TGTGCCAGCAGCCCATCACGGGAGACCCAGTACTTC. This chain uses TRBV7-2 with TRBJ2-5; no reliable D call. V lost 5 bases, J lost 5 bases, and 9 bases lay in between. This CDR3 contains 12 residues. Per germline, CDR1 SGHTA and CDR2 FQGNSA.